The 2 T cell receptor beta chains below come from one sample, sequenced in a study of tumor-infiltrating lymphocytes in primary liver carcinoma. Co-extracted RNA and DNA came from 20-30 mg of unsorted bulk tissue. cDNA specific to TCR beta was made from about 550 ng of total RNA, with a constant-region primer employed for priming. Three nested multiplex PCR rounds, a slightly modified ARM-PCR, produced the libraries for TCR beta. The first two PCR rounds used TRBV1-TRBV30 primers with a Cbeta primer, roughly 10 cycles each. MiXCR, run by TCRdb on the multiplex PCR reads, gives a single entry per CDR3 protein. This table has about 75,000 distinct CDR3 sequences, 69% appearing once. The sequenced sample was tumor-adjacent normal liver tissue. The receptors were sampled from a man in his forties with primary liver carcinoma and hepatitis B virus infection.

The J gene is TRBJ1-1, the V gene TRBV29-1; D gene unclear. The CDR3 contains 15 residues. Looked up from germline, CDR1 is SQVTM and CDR2 is ANQGSEA. The CDR3 DNA reads as TGCAAGGTTGCCCCGGGATGGGGAATGAACACTGAAGCTTTCTTT. It codes for CKVAPGWGMNTEAFF.

The chain recombines TRBV11-2 with TRBJ2-3; TRBD2 matches 9 bases. J was trimmed by 7 bases and V by 1 base; bases with no gene match: 21. The CDR3 is 20 residues long. The germline gives CDR1 SGHAT, CDR2 FQNNGV. CDR3 residues: CASSLVTEGEVAGEVNTQYF. The DNA of the CDR3 is TGTGCCAGCAGCTTAGTAACCGAGGGTGAGGTAGCGGGAGAGGTGAATACGCAGTATTTT.